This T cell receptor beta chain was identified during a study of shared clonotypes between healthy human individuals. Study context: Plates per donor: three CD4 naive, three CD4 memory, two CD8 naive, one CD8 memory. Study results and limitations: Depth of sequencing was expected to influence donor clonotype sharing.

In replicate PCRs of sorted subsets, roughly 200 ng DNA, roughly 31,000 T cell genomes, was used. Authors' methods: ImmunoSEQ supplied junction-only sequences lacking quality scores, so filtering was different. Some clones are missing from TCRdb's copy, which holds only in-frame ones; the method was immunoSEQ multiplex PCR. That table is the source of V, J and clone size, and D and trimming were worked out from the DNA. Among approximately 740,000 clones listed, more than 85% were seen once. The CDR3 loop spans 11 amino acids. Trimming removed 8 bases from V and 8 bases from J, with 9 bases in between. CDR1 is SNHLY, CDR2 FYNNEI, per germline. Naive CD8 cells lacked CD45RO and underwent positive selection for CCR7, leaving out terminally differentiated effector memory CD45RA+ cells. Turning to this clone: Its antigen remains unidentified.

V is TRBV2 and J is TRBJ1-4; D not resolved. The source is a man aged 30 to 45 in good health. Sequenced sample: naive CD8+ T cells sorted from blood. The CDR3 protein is CASRSREKLFF. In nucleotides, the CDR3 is TGTGCCAGCCGGTCAAGAGAAAAACTGTTTTTT.